These T cell receptor beta chains were read from a single sample in a study of blood T cell repertoires in COVID-19. Sequenced by immunoSEQ multiplex PCR; TCRdb stores in-frame clones only, minus some. The sample has about 380,000 clones, approximately 77% seen once. The material sequenced was peripheral blood. These receptors were collected from a human donor with acute or convalescent COVID-19. The donor label of this sample is uncertain. Both conserved end residues are part of each CDR3.

TRBJ1-5	TRBV2	CASSGGGPYSNQPQHF
TRBJ2-6	TRBV27	CASSPTHHRSYSGANVLTF
TRBJ1-2	TRBV5-6	CASSPFDGGRYGYTF
TRBJ2-2	TRBV4-1	CASSQDWTGGNTGELFF
TRBJ1-3	TRBV2	CASRGGDPRNTIYF
TRBJ2-1	TRBV25-1	CASSSYGNQGGNEQFF
TRBJ2-5	TRBV7-9	CASSLGRGSFQETQYF
TRBJ1-3	TRBV18	CASSNLGQGASGNTIYF
TRBJ2-7	TRBV19	CASSISGEGLEQYF
TRBJ2-4	TRBV2	CASRPPGIAKNIQYF
TRBJ1-2	TRBV4-1	CASSPVRQVLNGYTF
TRBJ2-3	TRBV29-1	CSVSRGLADTQYF
TRBJ1-2	TRBV28	CASSVVFIGGYGYTF
TRBJ1-4	TRBV28	CASSLSLGDSSEKLFF
TRBJ1-3	TRBV7-9	CASSLGLGNTIYF
TRBJ2-3	TRBV10-3	CAISGGTSDLAADTQYF
TRBJ2-5	TRBV28	CASSPPGGSLETQYF
TRBJ1-5	TRBV19	CASSIRARGYSNQPQHF
TRBJ2-2	TRBV3-1/TRBV3-2	CASSHTQEATRNTGELFF
TRBJ1-1	TRBV11-2	CASSLEPGQRNTEAFF
TRBJ2-1	TRBV5-1	CASSMGQPYNEQFF
TRBJ1-2	TRBV7-8	CASSWTGSNYGYTF
TRBJ1-4	TRBV2	CASSAQGGTNEKLFF
TRBJ1-5	TRBV6-6	CASRGQGWNQPQHF
TRBJ2-1	TRBV4-1	CASSQQGVGSYNEQFF
TRBJ2-5	TRBV2	CASSRDSLQETQYF
TRBJ1-1	TRBV5-1	CASSDLGTLNTEAFF